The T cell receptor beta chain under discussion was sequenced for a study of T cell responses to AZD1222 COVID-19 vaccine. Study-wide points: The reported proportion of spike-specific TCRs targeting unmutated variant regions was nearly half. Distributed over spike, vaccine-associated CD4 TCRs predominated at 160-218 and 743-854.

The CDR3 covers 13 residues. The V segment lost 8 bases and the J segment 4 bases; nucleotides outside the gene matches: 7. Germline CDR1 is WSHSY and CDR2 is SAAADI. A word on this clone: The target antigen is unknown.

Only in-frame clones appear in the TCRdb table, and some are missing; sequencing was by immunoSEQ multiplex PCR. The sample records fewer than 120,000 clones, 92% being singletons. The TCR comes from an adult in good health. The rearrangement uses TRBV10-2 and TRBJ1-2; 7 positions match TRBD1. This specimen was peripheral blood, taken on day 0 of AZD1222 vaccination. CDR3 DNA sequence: TGCGCCAGCCGACAGGGAATATCCTATGGCTACACCTTC. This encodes CASRQGISYGYTF.